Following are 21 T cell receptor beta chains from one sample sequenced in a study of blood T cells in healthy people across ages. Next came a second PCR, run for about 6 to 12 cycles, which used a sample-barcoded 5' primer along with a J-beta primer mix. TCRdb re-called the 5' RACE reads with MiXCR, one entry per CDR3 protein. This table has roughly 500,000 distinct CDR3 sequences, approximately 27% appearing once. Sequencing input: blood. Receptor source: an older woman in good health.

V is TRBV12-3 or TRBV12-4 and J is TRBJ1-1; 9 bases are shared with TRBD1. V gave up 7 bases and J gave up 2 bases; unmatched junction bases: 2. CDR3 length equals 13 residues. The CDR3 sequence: CASTTGGNTEAFF. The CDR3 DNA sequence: TGTGCCAGCACGACAGGGGGTAACACTGAAGCTTTCTTT.

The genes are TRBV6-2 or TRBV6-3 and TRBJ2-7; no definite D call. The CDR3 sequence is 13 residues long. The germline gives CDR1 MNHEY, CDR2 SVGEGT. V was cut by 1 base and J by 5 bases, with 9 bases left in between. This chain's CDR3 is CASSYFTANEQYF. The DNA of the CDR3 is TGTGCCAGCAGTTACTTCACAGCCAACGAGCAGTACTTC.

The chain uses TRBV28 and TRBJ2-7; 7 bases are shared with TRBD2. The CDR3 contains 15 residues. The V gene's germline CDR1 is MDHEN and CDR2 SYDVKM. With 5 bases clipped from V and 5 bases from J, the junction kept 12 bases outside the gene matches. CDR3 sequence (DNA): TGTGCCAGCAGTCCCCTAGGAGCGGGGTTCGACGAGCAGTACTTC. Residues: CASSPLGAGFDEQYF.

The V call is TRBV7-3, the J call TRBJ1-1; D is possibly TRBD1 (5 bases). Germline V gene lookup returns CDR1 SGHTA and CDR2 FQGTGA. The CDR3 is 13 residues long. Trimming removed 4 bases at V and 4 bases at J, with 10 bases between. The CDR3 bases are TGTGCCAGCAGCTCATCGAGGGGCACTGAAGCTTTCTTT. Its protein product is CASSSSRGTEAFF. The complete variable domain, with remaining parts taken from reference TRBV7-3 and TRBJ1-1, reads GAGVSQTPSNKVTEKGKYVELRCDPISGHTALYWYRQSLGQGPEFLIYFQGTGAADDSGLPNDRFFAVRPEGSVSTLKIQRTERGDSAVYLCASSSSRGTEAFFGQGTRLTVV.

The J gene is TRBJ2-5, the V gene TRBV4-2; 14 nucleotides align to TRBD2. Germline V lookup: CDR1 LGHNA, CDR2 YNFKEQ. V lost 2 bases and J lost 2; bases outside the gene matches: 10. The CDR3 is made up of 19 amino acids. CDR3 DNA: TGTGCCAGCAGCCAACGACTAGCGGGGGGGACCGGTTTGCAAGAGACCCAGTACTTC. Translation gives CASSQRLAGGTGLQETQYF.

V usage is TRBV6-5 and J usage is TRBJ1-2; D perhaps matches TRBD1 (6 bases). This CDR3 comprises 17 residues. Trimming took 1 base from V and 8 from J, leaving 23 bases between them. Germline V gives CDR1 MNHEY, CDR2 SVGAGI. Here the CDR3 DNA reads TGTGCCAGCAGTTACTTGACAGGTTCCCCCGCGTTGGGGGGCTACACCTTC. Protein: CASSYLTGSPALGGYTF.

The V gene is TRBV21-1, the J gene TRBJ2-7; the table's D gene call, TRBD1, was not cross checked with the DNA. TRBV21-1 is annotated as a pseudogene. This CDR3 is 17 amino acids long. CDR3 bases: TGTGCCAGCAGCAAAGTGGGGCAGGGGCTTTTGAGGGACGAGCAGTACTTC. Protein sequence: CASSKVGQGLLRDEQYF.

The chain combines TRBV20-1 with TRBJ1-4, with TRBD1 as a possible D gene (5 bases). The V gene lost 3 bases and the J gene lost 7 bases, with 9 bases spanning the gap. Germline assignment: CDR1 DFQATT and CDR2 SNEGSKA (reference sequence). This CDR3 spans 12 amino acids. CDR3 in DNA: TGCAGTGCTAGCGATGGGACTGAAAAACTGTTTTTT. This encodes CSASDGTEKLFF.

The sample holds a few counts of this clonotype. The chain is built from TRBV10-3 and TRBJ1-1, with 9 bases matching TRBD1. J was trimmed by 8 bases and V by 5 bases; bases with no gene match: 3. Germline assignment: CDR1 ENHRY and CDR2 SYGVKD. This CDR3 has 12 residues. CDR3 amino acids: CAISSTGGEAFF. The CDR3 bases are TGTGCCATCAGTTCGACAGGGGGGGAAGCTTTCTTT.

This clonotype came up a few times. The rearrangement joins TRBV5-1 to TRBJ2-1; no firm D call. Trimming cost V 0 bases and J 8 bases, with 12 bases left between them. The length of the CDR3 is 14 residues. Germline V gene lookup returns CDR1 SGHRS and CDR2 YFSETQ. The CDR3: CASSLGQPSDEQFF. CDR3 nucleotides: TGCGCCAGCAGCTTGGGCCAGCCATCCGATGAGCAGTTCTTC.

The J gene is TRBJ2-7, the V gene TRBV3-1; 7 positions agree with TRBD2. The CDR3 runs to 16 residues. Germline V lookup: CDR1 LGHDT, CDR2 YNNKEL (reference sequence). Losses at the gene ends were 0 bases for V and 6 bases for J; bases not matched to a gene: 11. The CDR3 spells CASSQEHPGGPSEQYF. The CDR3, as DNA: TGTGCCAGCAGCCAAGAACACCCGGGGGGTCCTTCCGAGCAGTACTTC.

CDR3 region: CSVAGARGANVLTF. In nucleotides, the CDR3 is TGCAGCGTTGCGGGGGCGCGAGGGGCCAACGTCCTGACTTTC. V usage is TRBV29-1 and J usage is TRBJ2-6; D is tentatively TRBD1 or TRBD2 (6 bases each). The CDR3 totals 14 residues. V was cut by 4 bases and J by 4 bases, with 11 bases left in between. Germline CDR1 reads SQVTM; CDR2 reads ANQGSEA.

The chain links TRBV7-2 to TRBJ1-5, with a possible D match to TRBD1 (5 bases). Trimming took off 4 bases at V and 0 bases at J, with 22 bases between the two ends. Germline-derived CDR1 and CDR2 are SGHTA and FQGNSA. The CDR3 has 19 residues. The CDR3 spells CASSSTFGGDLGSNQPQHF. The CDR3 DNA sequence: TGTGCCAGCAGCTCAACTTTTGGAGGGGACCTGGGTAGCAATCAGCCCCAGCATTTT.

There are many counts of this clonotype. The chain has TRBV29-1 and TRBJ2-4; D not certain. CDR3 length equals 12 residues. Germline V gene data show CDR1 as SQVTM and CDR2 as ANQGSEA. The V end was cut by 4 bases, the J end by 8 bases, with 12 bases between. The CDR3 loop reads CSVGGIVDIQYF. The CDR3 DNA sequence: TGCAGCGTTGGTGGGATAGTGGACATTCAGTACTTC.

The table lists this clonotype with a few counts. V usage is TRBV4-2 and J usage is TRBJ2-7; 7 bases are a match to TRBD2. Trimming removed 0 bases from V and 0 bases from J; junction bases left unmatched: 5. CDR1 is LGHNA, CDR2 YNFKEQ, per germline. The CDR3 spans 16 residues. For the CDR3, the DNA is TGTGCCAGCAGCCAAGATGGTTGGGGGGGCTCCTACGAGCAGTACTTC. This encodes CASSQDGWGGSYEQYF.

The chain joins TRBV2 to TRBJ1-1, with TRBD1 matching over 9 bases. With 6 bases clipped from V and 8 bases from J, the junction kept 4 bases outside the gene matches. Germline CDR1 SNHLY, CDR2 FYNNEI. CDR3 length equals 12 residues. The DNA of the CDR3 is TGTGCCAGCAGAGACAGGGGGAAGGAAGCTTTCTTT. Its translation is CASRDRGKEAFF.

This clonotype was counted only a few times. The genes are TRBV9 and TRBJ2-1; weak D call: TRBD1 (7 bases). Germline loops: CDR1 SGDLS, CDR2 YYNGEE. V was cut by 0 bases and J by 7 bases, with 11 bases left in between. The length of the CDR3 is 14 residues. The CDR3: CASSVAGGPNEQFF. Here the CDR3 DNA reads TGTGCCAGCAGCGTAGCAGGGGGGCCAAATGAGCAGTTCTTC.

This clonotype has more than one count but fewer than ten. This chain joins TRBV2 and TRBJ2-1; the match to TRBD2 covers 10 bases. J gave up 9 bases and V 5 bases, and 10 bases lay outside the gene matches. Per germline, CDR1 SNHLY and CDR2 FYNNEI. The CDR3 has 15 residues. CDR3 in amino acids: CASSFGAGGQGEQFF. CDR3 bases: TGTGCCAGCAGTTTCGGAGCGGGGGGGCAGGGTGAGCAGTTCTTC.

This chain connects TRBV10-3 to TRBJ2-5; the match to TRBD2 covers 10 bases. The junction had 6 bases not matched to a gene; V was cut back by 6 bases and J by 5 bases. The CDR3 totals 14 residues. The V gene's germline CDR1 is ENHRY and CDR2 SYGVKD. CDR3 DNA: TGTGCCATCAGCTTAGCGGGGGGAGTTGAGACCCAGTACTTC. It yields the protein CAISLAGGVETQYF.

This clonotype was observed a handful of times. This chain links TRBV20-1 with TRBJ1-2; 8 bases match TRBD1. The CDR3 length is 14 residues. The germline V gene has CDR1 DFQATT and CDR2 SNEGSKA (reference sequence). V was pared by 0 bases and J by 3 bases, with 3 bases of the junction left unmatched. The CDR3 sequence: CSAREAGGDYGYTF. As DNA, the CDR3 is TGCAGTGCTAGAGAGGCAGGGGGCGACTATGGCTACACCTTC.

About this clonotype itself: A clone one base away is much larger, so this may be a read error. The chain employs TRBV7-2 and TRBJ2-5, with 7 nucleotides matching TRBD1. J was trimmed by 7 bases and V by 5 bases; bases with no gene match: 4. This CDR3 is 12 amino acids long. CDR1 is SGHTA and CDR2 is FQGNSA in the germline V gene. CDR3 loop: CASSRGRGTQYF. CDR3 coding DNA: TGTGCCAGCAGCAGGGGGCGAGGGACCCAGTACTTC.